The entry that follows covers one TCR beta chain sequence. Its cognate antigen is unknown. Germline V gives CDR1 LGHNA, CDR2 YNFKEQ. There are 16 residues in the CDR3. Trimming took 1 base from V and 0 from J; bases not matched to a gene: 6. The PCR used 60 Vbeta and 13 Jbeta primers. Clones were read by immunoSEQ multiplex PCR, and TCRdb kept only the in-frame ones, dropping some. In the table there are 75,000 to 100,000 clones, over 70% of which are singletons. The data stem from a study of cytomegalovirus exposure and HLA in healthy donors. In the study overall: Within the Caucasian-associated ancestry cluster were roughly 79% of the approximately 400 genotyped donors. Overall study findings and caveats: The classifier was said to identify cytomegalovirus status with high specificity and sensitivity. Researchers counted some 150 TCR beta chains as cytomegalovirus-associated. Roughly even sequencing depth across donors was the assumption behind the presence/absence analyses.

The TCR comes from a man younger than 35 in good health and CMV-seropositive. The chain combines TRBV4-2 with TRBJ2-7, with 7 bases that match TRBD2. The material sequenced was PBMCs. CDR3 bases: TGTGCCAGCAGCCAAGTTCGTCGGGGGGACTCCTACGAGCAGTACTTC. Its protein is CASSQVRRGDSYEQYF.